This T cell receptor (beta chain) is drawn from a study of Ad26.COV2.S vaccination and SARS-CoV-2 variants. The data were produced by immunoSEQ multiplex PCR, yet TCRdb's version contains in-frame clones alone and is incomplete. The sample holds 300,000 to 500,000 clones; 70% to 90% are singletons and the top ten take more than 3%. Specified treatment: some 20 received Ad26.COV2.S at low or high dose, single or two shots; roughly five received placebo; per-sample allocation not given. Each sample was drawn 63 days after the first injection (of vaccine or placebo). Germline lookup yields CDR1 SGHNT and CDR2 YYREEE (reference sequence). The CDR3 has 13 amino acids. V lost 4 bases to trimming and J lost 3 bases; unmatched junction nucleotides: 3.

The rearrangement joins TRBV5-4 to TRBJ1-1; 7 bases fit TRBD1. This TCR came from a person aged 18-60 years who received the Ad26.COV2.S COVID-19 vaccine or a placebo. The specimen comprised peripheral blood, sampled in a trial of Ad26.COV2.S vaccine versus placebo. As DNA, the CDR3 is TGTGCCAGCAGCGGGGGACAGCACACTGAAGCTTTCTTT. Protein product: CASSGGQHTEAFF.